The 17 T cell receptor beta chains presented below share a single source sample, sequenced in a study of shared clonotypes between healthy human individuals. The assay was immunoSEQ multiplex PCR, and TCRdb's table has in-frame clones only and misses some. The repertoire holds about a million clones, with about 72% as singletons. Sequenced: memory CD4+ T cells from PBMCs. The subset here: CD45RA-negative fraction. The receptors shown here come from a man aged 18 to 35 in good health. Some clones in this sample may be carry-over from other donors' samples.

The chain is built from TRBV6-1 and TRBJ2-7; 10 positions agree with TRBD2. Germline CDR1 reads MNHNS; CDR2 reads SASEGT. Germline trimming cut 10 bases from V and 4 bases from J; bases unmatched to any gene: 13. This CDR3 has 15 residues. CDR3 nucleotide sequence: TGTGCCATTGGCGTGGCTAGCGGGAGACTGTACGAGCAGTACTTC. Encoded protein: CAIGVASGRLYEQYF.

The chain employs TRBV18 and TRBJ1-4, with a weak D call TRBD1 (6 bases). Germline-derived CDR1 and CDR2 are KGHSH and LQKENI. Trimming stripped 3 bases from V and 6 bases from J, with 14 bases between. This CDR3 comprises 15 residues. The CDR3 protein is CASSPGRGPYEKLFF. As DNA, the CDR3 is TGTGCCAGCTCACCCGGCCGGGGGCCATATGAAAAACTGTTTTTT. The variable domain in full, with the rest retrieved from reference TRBV18 and TRBJ1-4, is NAGVMQNPRHLVRRRGQEARLRCSPMKGHSHVYWYRQLPEEGLKFMVYLQKENIIDESGMPKERFSAEFPKEGPSILRIQQVVRGDSAAYFCASSPGRGPYEKLFFGSGTQLSVL.

This sequence joins TRBV10-2 and TRBJ2-1; 8 bases agree with TRBD2. Per the germline V gene, CDR1 is WSHSY and CDR2 is SAAADI. Unmatched junction bases numbered 9, after V lost 7 bases and J lost 1 base. This CDR3 has 16 amino acids. The CDR3 loop reads CASTPLADLSYNEQFF. CDR3 nucleotide sequence: TGCGCCAGCACCCCACTAGCGGACCTTTCCTACAATGAGCAGTTCTTC.

This clone was detected only a few times. The chain is built from TRBV5-1 and TRBJ2-2, with TRBD1 as a possible D gene (6 bases). The CDR3 totals 16 residues. Germline V lookup: CDR1 SGHRS, CDR2 YFSETQ. Trimming shortened V by 0 bases and J by 1 base, and 10 bases separated the two germline ends. CDR3 in DNA: TGCGCCAGCAGCTTGGATGTGACAGGGAACACCGGGGAGCTGTTTTTT. Residues: CASSLDVTGNTGELFF.

The chain is built from TRBV28 and TRBJ1-4; D perhaps matches TRBD1 (5 bases). V was clipped by 1 base and J by 4 bases, with 10 bases between them. The CDR3 is 15 residues long. Per germline, CDR1 MDHEN and CDR2 SYDVKM. This chain's CDR3 is CASSLSVQGNEKLFF. CDR3 sequence (DNA): TGTGCCAGCAGTTTATCGGTCCAGGGTAATGAAAAACTGTTTTTT.

The J gene is TRBJ1-1, the V gene TRBV7-3; 7 positions agree with TRBD1. The germline V gene encodes CDR1 SGHTA and CDR2 FQGTGA. V shed 6 bases and J 6 bases; nucleotides not matched to a gene: 10. This CDR3 has 14 amino acids. The CDR3: CASRRRTGEAEAFF. CDR3 DNA sequence: TGTGCCAGCAGGCGGCGGACAGGCGAGGCTGAAGCTTTCTTT.

This sequence joins TRBV28 and TRBJ2-1; a weak D match, TRBD1 (5 bases). V was clipped by 6 bases and J by 7 bases, with 13 bases between them. Germline V gene data show CDR1 as MDHEN and CDR2 as SYDVKM. This CDR3 spans 13 amino acids. The CDR3 reads CASRPQGGNEQFF. The CDR3 DNA reads TGTGCCAGCAGACCGCAGGGTGGAAATGAGCAGTTCTTC.

This clone was seen more than once but under ten times. The chain uses TRBV10-3 and TRBJ2-2; the D gene is possibly TRBD1 (6 bases). The CDR3 contains 16 residues. Germline CDR1 reads ENHRY; CDR2 reads SYGVKD. Trimming took off 3 bases at V and 0 bases at J, with 11 bases between the two ends. CDR3 amino acids: CAISEKAGANTGELFF. The CDR3 DNA reads as TGTGCCATCAGTGAAAAGGCAGGGGCGAACACCGGGGAGCTGTTTTTT.

Concerning this clone: The sample holds other DNA sequences that translate to the same CDR3. The genes are TRBV29-1 and TRBJ1-1; D is possibly TRBD1 (6 bases). The germline gives CDR1 SQVTM, CDR2 ANQGSEA. CDR3 size: 13 residues. Trimming removed 6 bases from V and 1 base from J, with 12 bases in between. This CDR3 is CSVSQGTNTEAFF. The CDR3, as DNA: TGCAGCGTCTCACAGGGAACGAACACTGAAGCTTTCTTT.

J is TRBJ2-7 and V is TRBV10-3; D may be TRBD1 or TRBD2 (5 bases each). Germline CDR1 reads ENHRY; CDR2 reads SYGVKD. Trimming pared 4 bases from V and 1 base from J, leaving 17 bases between. The CDR3 extends over 16 amino acids. CDR3 sequence reads: CAISAGLGTDSYEQYF. CDR3 bases: TGTGCCATCAGTGCAGGGTTAGGGACCGATTCCTACGAGCAGTACTTC.

The chain combines TRBV10-3 with TRBJ1-1, with a possible D match to TRBD1 (5 bases). V was cut by 5 bases and J by 4 bases, with 11 bases left in between. Germline V gene data show CDR1 as ENHRY and CDR2 as SYGVKD. This CDR3 comprises 13 residues. The CDR3 DNA reads as TGTGCCATCAGTAGTCAGGGCAGCACTGAAGCTTTCTTT. Protein product: CAISSQGSTEAFF.

This clone was seen more than once but under ten times. V usage is TRBV1 and J usage is TRBJ2-1. TRBV1 is recorded as a pseudogene. CDR3 length equals 19 residues. The CDR3 region is CTSSPTADSWGHRVNEQFF. The CDR3 DNA follows: TGCACCAGCAGCCCGACGGCCGATTCCTGGGGTCATAGGGTCAATGAGCAGTTCTTC.

V gene TRBV2 combines with J gene TRBJ2-1; D unresolved. Germline V lookup: CDR1 SNHLY, CDR2 FYNNEI. The CDR3 has 13 residues. Trimming removed 6 bases at V and 5 bases at J, with 11 bases between. The CDR3 spells CASSGGLDNEQFF. CDR3 DNA sequence: TGTGCCAGCAGCGGCGGCCTGGACAATGAGCAGTTCTTC.

The chain combines TRBV1 with TRBJ2-7; the D segment call TRBD2 is taken from the table without a DNA check. TRBV1 is a pseudogene locus. This CDR3 has 16 residues. CDR3 in DNA: TGCACCAGCAGCCAAGAACCGGGACTAGCGCTCTACGAGCAGTACTTC. This translates into CTSSQEPGLALYEQYF.

The V call is TRBV27, the J call TRBJ2-5; TRBD2 is a possible D gene (5 bases). The CDR3 is 16 residues long. Trimming removed 9 bases at V and 2 bases at J, with 22 bases between. Looked up from germline, CDR1 is MNHEY and CDR2 is SMNVEV (reference sequence). Here the CDR3 DNA reads TGTGCCAGTAAATTTACCCCGGACGGACTTCAAGAGACCCAGTACTTC. Residues: CASKFTPDGLQETQYF.

The chain is built from TRBV5-6 and TRBJ2-7; TRBD2 matches 8 bases. The CDR3 runs to 19 residues. The V and J ends lost 4 bases and 0 bases, in that order; junction bases with no gene match: 18. The germline CDR1 and CDR2 sequences are SGHDT and YYEEEE. CDR3 sequence: CASSHLGIAGPKISYEQYF. CDR3 in DNA: TGTGCCAGCAGCCACCTCGGGATAGCGGGACCTAAGATCTCCTACGAGCAGTACTTC.

The chain employs TRBV10-3 and TRBJ2-7; TRBD1 might be the D (6 bases). The CDR3 has 12 amino acids. The germline V gene has CDR1 ENHRY and CDR2 SYGVKD. With 8 bases removed from V and 3 bases from J, the gap between germline ends came to 11 bases. CDR3 bases: TGTGCCATCGGGGGCACATACTACGAGCAGTACTTC. It codes for CAIGGTYYEQYF.